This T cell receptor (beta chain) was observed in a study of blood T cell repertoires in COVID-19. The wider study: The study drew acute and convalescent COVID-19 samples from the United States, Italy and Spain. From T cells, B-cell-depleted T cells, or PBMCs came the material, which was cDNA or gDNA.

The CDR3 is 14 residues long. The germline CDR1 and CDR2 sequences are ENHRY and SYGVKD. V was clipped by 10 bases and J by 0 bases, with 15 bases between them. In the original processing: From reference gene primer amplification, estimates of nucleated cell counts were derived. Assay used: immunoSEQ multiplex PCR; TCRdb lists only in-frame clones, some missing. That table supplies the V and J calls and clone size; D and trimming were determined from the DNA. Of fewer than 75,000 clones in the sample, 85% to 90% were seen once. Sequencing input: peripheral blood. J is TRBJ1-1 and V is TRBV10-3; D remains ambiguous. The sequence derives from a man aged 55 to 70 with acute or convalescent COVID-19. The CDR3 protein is CASRREGMNTEAFF. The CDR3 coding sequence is TGTGCCAGTCGGCGGGAGGGTATGAACACTGAAGCTTTCTTT.